The 25 T cell receptor beta chains below come from one sample, sequenced in a study of cytomegalovirus exposure and HLA in healthy donors. PCR amplification relied on 60 Vbeta primers (plus 13 Jbeta primers). The assay was immunoSEQ multiplex PCR, and TCRdb's table has in-frame clones only and misses some. Of under 150,000 clones listed, 9.5% are singletons. Sequenced material: PBMCs. These receptors were obtained from a man younger than 40 in good health and CMV-seronegative.

This chain connects TRBV27 to TRBJ1-2; 11 bases align to TRBD1. The CDR3 sequence is 15 residues long. The V and J ends lost 4 bases and 4 bases, in that order; junction bases with no gene match: 5. Germline V gene lookup returns CDR1 MNHEY and CDR2 SMNVEV (reference sequence). The CDR3 sequence is CASSSLGQGVYGYTF. The CDR3 region has the DNA TGTGCCAGCAGTTCTCTGGGACAGGGGGTCTATGGCTACACCTTC.

V and J are TRBV9 and TRBJ2-2; 9 nucleotides align to TRBD1. The junction had 5 bases not matched to a gene; V was cut back by 2 bases and J by 0 bases. This CDR3 is 17 amino acids long. Looked up from germline, CDR1 is SGDLS and CDR2 is YYNGEE. CDR3 coding DNA: TGTGCCAGCAGCGTGGGAGGGACAGGGACGAACACCGGGGAGCTGTTTTTT. It codes for CASSVGGTGTNTGELFF.

The chain combines TRBV4-1 with TRBJ2-7; 7 bases match TRBD1. The CDR3 loop spans 14 amino acids. Trimming took 4 bases from V and 2 from J; bases not matched to a gene: 5. Germline loops: CDR1 MGHRA, CDR2 YSYEKL. CDR3 coding DNA: TGCGCCAGCAGCCCGAACAGGGGAGCCTACGAGCAGTACTTC. Amino acids: CASSPNRGAYEQYF.

V and J are TRBV5-1 and TRBJ1-1; TRBD1 agrees at 9 bases. Germline values: CDR1 SGHRS, CDR2 YFSETQ. This CDR3 has 14 amino acids. The V and J ends lost 3 bases and 4 bases, in that order; junction bases with no gene match: 4. The CDR3 here is CASSSRTGATEAFF. In DNA form, the CDR3 reads TGCGCCAGCAGCTCGCGGACAGGGGCCACTGAAGCTTTCTTT.

This clone was recorded a few times. CDR3 coding DNA: TGTGCCATCAGTAGGGGACAGGGTTCGGGCGAGCAGTACTTC. Protein product: CAISRGQGSGEQYF. The chain joins TRBV10-3 to TRBJ2-7, with 9 bases fitting TRBD1. Germline CDR1 is ENHRY and CDR2 is SYGVKD. The trim removed 5 bases at V and 6 bases at J, leaving 8 bases unmatched. The CDR3 spans 14 residues.

This clone was observed a few times. V and J are TRBV4-1 and TRBJ2-7; 11 bases map to TRBD1. From germline, CDR1 is MGHRA and CDR2 YSYEKL. Losses at the gene ends were 1 base for V and 6 bases for J; bases not matched to a gene: 2. The CDR3 totals 14 residues. The chain's CDR3 is CASSQGGQGGEQYF. As DNA, the CDR3 is TGCGCCAGCAGCCAAGGGGGACAGGGGGGCGAGCAGTACTTC.

This clone was seen a few times. The chain joins TRBV18 to TRBJ1-1, with a possible D match to TRBD1 (6 bases). Trimming cost V 4 bases and J 2 bases, with 17 bases left between them. From germline, CDR1 is KGHSH and CDR2 LQKENI. This CDR3 is 16 amino acids long. The CDR3 DNA sequence: TGTGCCAGCTCACAAAATATAGCAGGGACAAACACTGAAGCTTTCTTT. Amino acid sequence: CASSQNIAGTNTEAFF.

This clone was counted only a few times. The V and J genes are TRBV19 and TRBJ2-7; TRBD2 matches at 11 bases. V lost 6 bases to trimming and J lost 3 bases; unmatched junction nucleotides: 4. The germline V gene has CDR1 LNHDA and CDR2 SQIVND (reference sequence). CDR3 length equals 14 residues. CDR3: CASSRLAGNYEQYF. The DNA for the CDR3 is TGTGCCAGTAGCCGACTAGCGGGGAACTACGAGCAGTACTTC.

This clone was counted a few times. The chain links TRBV18 to TRBJ1-2; no reliable D call. The CDR3 extends over 12 amino acids. V was clipped by 5 bases and J by 2 bases, with 6 bases between them. Germline V gene data show CDR1 as KGHSH and CDR2 as LQKENI. The CDR3 loop is CASSGANYGYTF. The CDR3 DNA follows: TGTGCCAGCTCAGGAGCGAACTATGGCTACACCTTC.

This chain joins TRBV4-1 and TRBJ1-1, with 9 nucleotides matching TRBD1. CDR1 is MGHRA, CDR2 YSYEKL, per germline. The CDR3 covers 14 residues. The junction had 4 bases not matched to a gene; V was cut back by 5 bases and J by 3 bases. CDR3 loop: CASSEQGAHTEAFF. DNA for the CDR3: TGCGCCAGCAGCGAACAGGGGGCCCACACTGAAGCTTTCTTT.

Comment on this clone: Its ends do not fully match the called genes, so a read error is possible. The chain uses TRBV4-3 and TRBJ2-7; 9 nucleotides align to TRBD1. The CDR3 extends over 15 amino acids. Germline loops: CDR1 LGHNA, CDR2 YSLEER. CDR3 sequence reads: CASSQDLTGGYERYF. For the CDR3, the DNA is TGCGCCAGCAGCCAAGATCTTACAGGGGGCTACGAGCGGTACTTC.

This clone turned up a few times. This chain links TRBV25-1 with TRBJ1-3; unclear D gene. CDR3 size: 16 residues. Trimming pared 3 bases from V and 0 bases from J, leaving 12 bases between. Looked up from germline, CDR1 is MGHDK and CDR2 is SYGVNS. In nucleotides, the CDR3 is TGTGCCAGCAGTGACGGACTTACCAGCTCTGGAAACACCATATATTTT. The encoded protein is CASSDGLTSSGNTIYF.

There are a few counts of this clone. This chain joins TRBV5-4 and TRBJ2-1; 9 nucleotides agree with TRBD2. The germline CDR1 and CDR2 sequences are SGHNT and YYREEE (reference sequence). CDR3 length: 15 residues. Trimming at V came to 6 bases and at J to 4 bases, leaving 8 bases not matched to a gene. CDR3 bases: TGTGCCAGCATCCTGACTAGCGGACTATACAATGAGCAGTTCTTC. The encoded protein is CASILTSGLYNEQFF.

CDR3 protein: CASSGDGRYDGYTF. DNA for the CDR3: TGCGCCAGCAGCGGCGACGGGAGGTATGATGGCTACACCTTC. This chain uses TRBV4-3 with TRBJ1-2, with no clear D. The CDR3 consists of 14 residues. Germline V gives CDR1 LGHNA, CDR2 YSLEER. The germline V and J ends were trimmed by 5 bases and 6 bases, with 16 bases remaining between them.

A few counts support this clone. The gene calls are TRBV5-6 and TRBJ2-2; no firm D call. Deletions cut 0 bases from V and 1 base from J, with 7 bases between. This CDR3 spans 15 amino acids. Germline CDR1 reads SGHDT; CDR2 reads YYEEEE. The CDR3 here is CASSLGRKNTGELFF. CDR3 bases: TGTGCCAGCAGCTTGGGGCGGAAGAACACCGGGGAGCTGTTTTTT.

The V call is TRBV5-1, the J call TRBJ1-1; TRBD1 matches 8 bases. V gave up 6 bases and J gave up 1 base; unmatched junction bases: 11. Per germline, CDR1 SGHRS and CDR2 YFSETQ. The CDR3 has 16 amino acids. The CDR3 loop reads CASTSDREGSNTEAFF. As DNA, the CDR3 is TGCGCCAGCACCTCGGACAGGGAGGGGTCGAACACTGAAGCTTTCTTT.

This clone has just a few counts. This rearrangement joins TRBV6-1 to TRBJ2-7; possibly TRBD2 for D (5 bases). V was cut by 3 bases and J by 1 base, with 13 bases left in between. There are 15 residues in the CDR3. Germline CDR1 is MNHNS and CDR2 is SASEGT. The chain's CDR3 is CASSEWASRSYEQYF. CDR3 DNA: TGTGCCAGCAGTGAGTGGGCTAGCAGGTCCTACGAGCAGTACTTC.

The V call is TRBV18, the J call TRBJ2-2, with 8 positions matching TRBD1. Germline CDR1 KGHSH, CDR2 LQKENI. The junction had 7 bases not matched to a gene; V was cut back by 5 bases and J by 2 bases. This CDR3 is 16 amino acids long. The CDR3 spells CASSAQGALNTGELFF. CDR3 in DNA: TGTGCCAGCTCAGCTCAGGGGGCCCTAAACACCGGGGAGCTGTTTTTT.

The table lists this clone with a few counts. The V and J genes are TRBV5-1 and TRBJ2-2; 10 nucleotides line up with TRBD2. V shed 7 bases and J 5 bases; nucleotides not matched to a gene: 5. The CDR3 contains 14 residues. From germline, CDR1 is SGHRS and CDR2 YFSETQ. The CDR3 region has the DNA TGCGCCAGCCGACTAGCGGGTCAAACCGGGGAGCTGTTTTTT. Encoded protein: CASRLAGQTGELFF. The full variable domain, in which reference TRBV5-1 and TRBJ2-2 provide the parts outside the CDR3, is KAGVTQTPRYLIKTRGQQVTLSCSPISGHRSVSWYQQTPGQGLQFLFEYFSETQRNKGNFPGRFSGRQFSNSRSEMNVSTLELGDSALYLCASRLAGQTGELFFGEGSRLTVL.

This clone was observed a few times. V gene TRBV19 combines with J gene TRBJ2-7, with D maybe TRBD1 (5 bases). CDR1 and CDR2 from the germline V gene are LNHDA and SQIVND (reference sequence). Trimming removed 2 bases from V and 0 bases from J, with 8 bases in between. This CDR3 comprises 14 residues. CDR3 protein: CASSIQGTSYEQYF. CDR3 in DNA: TGTGCCAGTAGTATACAGGGAACCTCCTACGAGCAGTACTTC.

This rearrangement joins TRBV5-6 to TRBJ1-5; D unresolved. Germline V gives CDR1 SGHDT, CDR2 YYEEEE. Trimming shortened V by 4 bases and J by 8 bases, and 10 bases separated the two germline ends. The CDR3 is 12 residues long. CDR3 region: CASSRAGKPQHF. Here the CDR3 DNA reads TGTGCCAGCAGCCGGGCGGGTAAGCCCCAGCATTTT. The full variable domain, rest sourced from reference TRBV5-6 and TRBJ1-5, is DAGVTQSPTHLIKTRGQQVTLRCSPKSGHDTVSWYQQALGQGPQFIFQYYEEEERQRGNFPDRFSGHQFPNYSSELNVNALLLGDSALYLCASSRAGKPQHFGDGTRLSIL.

This clone has more than one count but fewer than ten. The CDR3 here is CASSLPRDRGPEAFF. In nucleotides, the CDR3 is TGTGCCAGCAGCCTCCCCCGGGACAGGGGGCCTGAAGCTTTCTTT. V gene TRBV11-2 combines with J gene TRBJ1-1, with TRBD1 identical over 12 bases. Germline trimming cut 5 bases from V and 6 bases from J; bases unmatched to any gene: 7. The germline gives CDR1 SGHAT, CDR2 FQNNGV. There are 15 residues in the CDR3.

Only a few counts were recorded for this clone. This chain joins TRBV6-1 and TRBJ2-1; 9 nucleotides match TRBD1. CDR1 is MNHNS and CDR2 is SASEGT in the germline V gene. CDR3 length equals 16 residues. V lost 0 bases to trimming and J lost 8 bases; unmatched junction nucleotides: 8. Written as DNA, the CDR3 is TGTGCCAGCAGTGAAGCCGGGACAGGGCCGGGCGATGAGCAGTTCTTC. Translating it yields CASSEAGTGPGDEQFF.

The genes are TRBV2 and TRBJ1-5; D gene unclear. From germline, CDR1 is SNHLY and CDR2 FYNNEI. Trimming removed 3 bases from V and 3 bases from J, with 12 bases in between. The CDR3 has 15 amino acids. The CDR3 sequence: CASSDGVQINQPQHF. CDR3 coding DNA: TGTGCCAGCAGTGACGGGGTACAGATCAATCAGCCCCAGCATTTT.

This clone appeared a few times. The V and J genes are TRBV6-4 and TRBJ2-5; 9 bases agree with TRBD1. CDR1 MRHNA and CDR2 SNTAGT come from the germline V gene. Trimming removed 6 bases from V and 4 bases from J; junction bases left unmatched: 9. The CDR3 has 15 amino acids. The CDR3 nucleotides read TGTGCCAGCAGCCCCGGGACAGGGAGGTCAGAGACCCAGTACTTC. Protein sequence: CASSPGTGRSETQYF.